This entry lists 15 T cell receptor beta chains sequenced from one sample in a study of technical replicates of blood from a few donors. Profiling relied on immunoSEQ multiplex PCR, and the TCRdb table lists in-frame clones only, not all of them. Of about 80,000 clones in the sample, approximately 94% were seen once. Sequenced: T cells isolated from PBMCs. Receptors were obtained from a human donor in good health.

This clone was seen a single time. The chain has TRBV4-2 and TRBJ1-3; no reliable D call. The CDR3 has 16 residues. In germline, CDR1 is LGHNA, CDR2 YNFKEQ. V was cut by 4 bases and J by 0 bases, with 13 bases left in between. For the CDR3, the DNA is TGTGCCAGCAGCCTAAGTCGGGAAATCTCTGGAAACACCATATATTTT. Translation: CASSLSREISGNTIYF.

V is TRBV21-1 and J is TRBJ1-4; the table assigns TRBD1, which was not confirmed against the DNA. TRBV21-1 is described as a pseudogene. CDR3 length: 17 residues. CDR3 nucleotide sequence: TGTGCCAGCAGCAAAGGAGACAGGGGGGGGACTAATGAAAAACTGTTTTTT. Its translation is CASSKGDRGGTNEKLFF.

The chain employs TRBV19 and TRBJ2-1, with 9 bases identical to TRBD1. The CDR3 spans 15 residues. V shed 7 bases, J shed 4 bases, and the junction held 8 bases outside the gene matches. Germline CDR1 LNHDA, CDR2 SQIVND (reference sequence). CDR3 coding DNA: TGTGCCAGTAATACCGGGACAGGGAAGTACAATGAGCAGTTCTTC. This translates into CASNTGTGKYNEQFF.

The chain recombines TRBV10-2 with TRBJ1-1; D is possibly TRBD1 (5 bases). The V and J ends lost 6 bases and 6 bases respectively, with 17 bases between them. This CDR3 has 14 residues. The germline V gene has CDR1 WSHSY and CDR2 SAAADI. In DNA, the CDR3 is TGCGCCAGCAGGGAGGCCGGGACTCCTCCTGAAGCTTTCTTT. Protein: CASREAGTPPEAFF.

The chain carries TRBV30 and TRBJ1-5, with 7 bases lining up with TRBD1. Per the germline V gene, CDR1 is GTSNPN and CDR2 is SVGIG (reference sequence). V lost 8 bases to trimming and J lost 5 bases; unmatched junction nucleotides: 9. CDR3 length: 13 amino acids. In DNA form, the CDR3 reads TGTGCCCTTCGACAGGGCGGGGATCAGCCCCAGCATTTT. Amino acid sequence: CALRQGGDQPQHF.

The chain recombines TRBV5-4 with TRBJ2-7; D may be TRBD1 (5 bases). The CDR3 has 13 residues. Trimming cost V 4 bases and J 0 bases, with 8 bases left between them. Germline lookup yields CDR1 SGHNT and CDR2 YYREEE (reference sequence). CDR3 amino acids: CASSTDISYEQYF. In DNA, the CDR3 is TGTGCCAGCAGCACGGACATCTCCTACGAGCAGTACTTC.

The V gene is TRBV2, the J gene TRBJ1-5; D is ambiguous. Trimming shortened V by 1 base and J by 0 bases, and 13 bases separated the two germline ends. Germline V CDR1 and CDR2: SNHLY, FYNNEI. The CDR3 runs 17 residues. The CDR3 spells CASSEGSGDFSNQPQHF. Written as DNA, the CDR3 is TGTGCCAGCAGTGAAGGTTCGGGAGACTTTAGCAATCAGCCCCAGCATTTT.

V and J are TRBV6-6 and TRBJ1-1; the D gene is possibly TRBD1 (6 bases). Looked up from germline, CDR1 is MNHNY and CDR2 is SVGAGI (reference sequence). The CDR3 is made up of 15 amino acids. V lost 2 bases to trimming and J lost 1 base, with 11 bases between them. CDR3 residues: CASSYARGANTEAFF. The CDR3 nucleotides read TGTGCCAGCAGTTACGCTCGGGGGGCGAACACTGAAGCTTTCTTT.

The V call is TRBV6-5, the J call TRBJ2-7; 7 bases map to TRBD1. J lost 2 bases, V lost 5 bases, and 3 bases had no gene match. The germline V gene encodes CDR1 MNHEY and CDR2 SVGAGI. The CDR3 is 13 amino acids. In nucleotides, the CDR3 is TGTGCCAGCAGTAGGGACAGTGCCTACGAGCAGTACTTC. It is translated as CASSRDSAYEQYF.

The J gene is TRBJ2-2, the V gene TRBV11-3, with 7 bases identical to TRBD1. CDR1 SGHNT and CDR2 YENEEA come from the germline V gene. This CDR3 comprises 13 residues. The J segment lost 6 bases and the V segment lost 5 bases, leaving 3 bases of the junction unmatched. CDR3 sequence: CASSPQGPGELFF. CDR3 sequence (DNA): TGTGCCAGCAGCCCACAGGGGCCCGGGGAGCTGTTTTTT.

V is TRBV15 and J is TRBJ2-7; D not resolved. Germline values: CDR1 LNHNV, CDR2 YYDKDF (reference sequence). This CDR3 spans 13 amino acids. V shed 1 base and J shed 2 bases, with 6 bases lying between them. CDR3 in DNA: TGTGCCACCAGCAGAGTGTTAGCCTACGAGCAGTACTTC. It specifies CATSRVLAYEQYF.

V usage is TRBV4-2 and J usage is TRBJ2-3; TRBD2 aligns across 9 bases. The CDR3 is 17 residues long. The V and J ends lost 6 bases and 3 bases, in that order; junction bases with no gene match: 13. CDR1 LGHNA and CDR2 YNFKEQ come from the germline V gene. CDR3 in DNA: TGTGCCAGCAGTGAAGGAATATTAGCGGGAGAAACAGATACGCAGTATTTT. This sequence encodes CASSEGILAGETDTQYF.

The CDR3 loop is CAWSVGGTGGEAFF. CDR3 DNA sequence: TGTGCCTGGAGTGTGGGGGGGACAGGGGGTGAAGCTTTCTTT. V and J are TRBV30 and TRBJ1-1, with 11 bases matching TRBD1. The CDR3 spans 14 residues. The germline V gene has CDR1 GTSNPN and CDR2 SVGIG (reference sequence). The V and J ends lost 0 bases and 7 bases, in that order; junction bases with no gene match: 4.

The chain recombines TRBV28 with TRBJ2-5, with 10 bases lining up with TRBD2. Germline V lookup: CDR1 MDHEN, CDR2 SYDVKM. Trimming removed 7 bases from V and 0 bases from J; junction bases left unmatched: 8. The CDR3 length is 16 residues. This CDR3 is CASMGLAGVNQETQYF. The CDR3 DNA is TGTGCCAGCATGGGTCTAGCGGGGGTAAACCAAGAGACCCAGTACTTC.

The J gene is TRBJ1-1, the V gene TRBV6-1; 8 bases line up with TRBD1. CDR3 size: 15 residues. Per germline, CDR1 MNHNS and CDR2 SASEGT. V lost 3 bases to trimming and J lost 2 bases; unmatched junction nucleotides: 5. CDR3 amino acids: CASSDWQGANTEAFF. The CDR3 DNA reads TGTGCCAGCAGTGATTGGCAGGGGGCCAACACTGAAGCTTTCTTT.